This T cell receptor beta chain is drawn from a study of cytomegalovirus exposure and HLA in healthy donors (TCRdb year 2017). Background for the entire study: According to an earlier analysis of 550 to 750 of the donors, about 179 million T cells yielded 90 million to 140 million unique TCR beta sequences and roughly 280 Gb of sequence data. An early release covering over 500 HLA-typed donors comprised about 300 gigabases of sequencing data and 85 million to 100 million unique TCR sequences. Of the roughly 410 genotyped donors, 75% to 85% were placed in the genetic ancestry cluster associated with self-reported Caucasian donors. The study aimed to test whether signatures of past pathogen exposure could be identified by cataloging public T cell receptors. The study profiled the T cell repertoires of under 850 subjects by immunosequencing and related them to cytomegalovirus serostatus. In addition to the first cohort of about 650 subjects, a separate validation cohort of 100 to 150 different subjects was used. The study combined high-throughput TCR immunosequencing, statistical association of individual TCRs with disease status, and machine learning to predict cytomegalovirus infection status. To study patterns of TCR occurrence, a later analysis re-analyzed previously published TCR beta repertoires from around 670 donors and added high-resolution HLA genotyping. The later analysis used no new phenotypic data to find candidate immune exposures, relying instead on TCR beta sequences and their occurrence across donors. An earlier analysis of fewer than 700 of the donors applied high-throughput TCR beta sequencing to assess whether each TCR beta V gene segment acted as functional or pseudogenic. Donor age, sex, ethnicity and CMV serostatus were compiled together with the repertoire data. A later genetic analysis took genome-wide SNP genotypes for about three fifths of the roughly 700 donors and used that subset as a discovery cohort. Every discovery cohort repertoire had been produced on one sequencing platform. HLA typing covered class I and class II loci at four-digit resolution. The number of donors typed differed by locus, with about 629-630 for A, B, C, DRB1 and DQB1, over 500 for DQA1, 606 for DPA1, and some 440 for DPB1. Five DR-DQ haplotypes were handled as single units for association and clustering, since linkage in the cohort was strong. Among some 400 genotyped donors of the cohort, an average of about 240,000 unique TCR beta nucleotide sequences was sequenced per donor, of which approximately 19% were non-productive. General findings and caveats noted by the study authors: In this cohort, only TCR beta chains were sequenced, and detectable features were limited by the absence of alpha or paired-chain data. In both the original and validation cohorts, the classifier was reported to diagnose cytomegalovirus status with high specificity and sensitivity. In a later analysis, some 17,000 TCR beta sequences were associated with specific HLA alleles at a false discovery rate of 0.05. Because some donors lacked HLA typing at each locus, the association tests relied only on the typed subset. An association between a missense DCLRE1C variant and V-gene and J-gene trimming of TCR beta chains was found in a later genetic analysis and replicated in an independent cohort. When HLA alleles, especially DR and DQ, strongly co-occurred, TCR associations were difficult to assign to individual alleles. The authors suggested that the approach could potentially be generalized to other disease states and immunological phenotypes. A later analysis found that most CMV-associated TCR beta chains appeared HLA-restricted, with HLA associations seemingly driven largely by CMV exposure. In vitro tests confirmed that three of the cytomegalovirus-associated TCR beta chains recognize cytomegalovirus antigens. According to a later analysis, TCR association rates differed among HLA loci, with DRB1 alleles showing the most associated TCRs and HLA-C alleles showing the fewest. Compared with equally common non-associated chains, HLA-associated TCR beta chains in a later analysis were more clonally expanded and had lower generation probabilities. In the study, 150 to 200 TCR beta chains were listed as associated with cytomegalovirus. A further reported finding was that TCR beta sequences accurately predicted the HLA-A and HLA-B alleles for most subjects in the first cohort. The only immune exposure information available for the cohort was CMV serostatus. The sequencing pipeline was judged likely to have produced a cluster of highly shared sequence variants as a technical artifact. Across donors, most TCR sequences were observed very rarely, whereas some public TCRs were present in many individuals. Because counts were too low, some 17 rarely observed V segments, including chromosome 9 orphons, were excluded from the earlier analysis of roughly 580 of the donors. Presence/absence analyses assumed roughly uniform sequencing depth across donors, an assumption that may not hold. Linkage disequilibrium might explain the correlated functional status among segregating V segments, but an unknown experimental factor could not be ruled out. According to a later analysis, parvovirus B19, influenza, CMV and Epstein-Barr virus appeared linked to several top co-occurrence clusters. Some IMGT-functional V segments, including TRBV6-2 and TRBV6-3, could not be told apart with the 87-base-pair reads, so those segments were excluded. An earlier analysis of approximately 500 of the donors showed that most TCR beta V segments appeared in productive rearrangements either about 87% or about 30% of the time, which broadly matched IMGT annotations. Compared with the 666-donor mean, donors in an Asian-associated ancestry cluster had fewer N-insertions in productive TCRs, according to a later genetic analysis.

From its cysteine to its phenylalanine, the CDR3 spans 15 amino acids. The CDR3 DNA has 45 bases and is translated from base 1. Compared with germline, V lacks 2 bases and J lacks 5 bases; bases without a gene match: 3. CDR1 and CDR2 were assigned from the germline V gene (reference sequence) as SEHNR and FQNEAQ. Comments on this clone: Its specific antigen is unknown. Base qualities are missing; no much larger clone stands one base away.

Library method: the immunoSEQ multiplex PCR assay. For the multiplex PCR, a mixture combining 60 forward primers for TCR Vbeta segments and 13 reverse primers for TCR Jbeta segments was used. Amplification of the CDR3 region of rearranged TCR beta genes was performed with a multiplex PCR assay on genomic DNA. Amplified TCR beta libraries were sequenced as 87-base-pair reads on the Illumina HiSeq System. The published analysis was carried out like this. In a later analysis, approximately 74 million unique TCR beta chains were counted across the 500 to 700 repertoires, and roughly 10 million of these chains were shared by at least two donors. To remove PCR and sequencing errors, raw reads were error-corrected and collapsed into unique sequences using a nearest-neighbor algorithm that merged closely related sequences. To assign V, D and J gene segments, CDR3 sequences were aligned to IMGT reference sequences. Each retained sequence needed at least a six-nucleotide match to both a V gene segment and a J gene segment. A rearrangement was called productive if the CDR3 had no stop codons and remained in frame with V and J, and every other rearrangement was called non-productive. CDR3 was defined by IMGT convention, running from the second conserved V-encoded cysteine to the conserved J-encoded phenylalanine. Sequences without an unambiguous match to a single V gene segment were excluded from the earlier analysis of approximately 560 of the donors. An earlier analysis of a few hundred of the donors classified V segments as functional when productive rearrangements were above 56.7% and as segregating when the standard deviation between donors was above 5%. A statistical classification framework was built to diagnose cytomegalovirus status from the catalog of TCR beta chain sequences. In a later analysis, TCR nucleotide sequences were compared against IMGT/GENE-DB human TR gene sequences so that V and J genes could be assigned. The TCRdist pipeline was used in a later analysis to assign CDR3 sequences and most-parsimonious VDJ recombination scenarios. In a later analysis, each TCR beta chain was defined by its CDR3 amino acid sequence together with its V-gene family, and reads without a unique V-gene family were excluded. As a way to deal with suspected cross-contamination and a sequencing artifact, a later analysis dropped hundreds of nucleotide sequences that were highly shared and had low generation probability. In a later analysis, a clonal expansion index for each public chain was calculated from normalized within-repertoire ranks of inferred template counts. A later analysis computed generation probabilities with a VDJ recombination model fitted to out-of-frame rearrangements, and checked the results against IGoR. In a later analysis, TCR-TCR, TCR-HLA and TCR-CMV co-occurrence was scored with hypergeometric tests, and a repertoire-size bias correction was applied to TCR pairs. A later analysis estimated false discovery rates by permuting HLA or CMV assignments 20 times. In a later analysis, co-occurring TCRs were grouped using DBSCAN, and TCRdist sequence similarity was added for clustering within HLA-allele-positive subsets. Repertoires with fewer than 30,000 or more than 120,000 public chains, plus five repertoires with anomalous nucleotide sharing, were excluded from co-occurrence clustering. TCRdb took this table from immuneACCESS and kept in-frame rearrangements with V and J called. Such tables lack part of the clones; where checked against another copy, unresolved V genes explain under half of the gap, and the rest is unexplained. The V and J calls and clone size were taken over from that table, and D and trimming were inferred from the DNA. The sample has approximately 88,000 clones on record, around 81% of them singletons. The ten largest clones represent 5.5% to 7.5% of the sample.

The cohort comprised 666 healthy bone marrow donors. All cohort members were sampled while nominally healthy, although unrecorded immune exposures were likely present. The donor tested CMV seropositive and was one of the 289 seropositive cohort members. A peripheral blood sample was provided by each donor, and peripheral blood mononuclear cells were used for TCR beta sequencing. The Qiagen DNeasy Blood Extraction Kit was used to extract genomic DNA from the blood cell samples. The chain links TRBV7-9 with TRBJ2-1; 10 bases in the middle match TRBD2. Specimen: PBMCs. The source is a man younger than 35 in good health and CMV-seropositive. The CDR3 is CASSLRTSGNNEQFF. At the DNA level, the sequence is TGTGCCAGCAGCTTAAGGACTAGCGGCAACAATGAGCAGTTCTTC.